This section outlines one TCR beta chain sequence together with its context. It lacks a known antigen. It has no much larger one-base neighbor in the sample; base qualities were not kept. There are 15 amino acids in the CDR3, from cysteine to phenylalanine inclusive. Just CDR3 DNA is preserved here, 45 bases in frame from base 1. V is pared back by 7 bases and J by 4 bases, with 17 bases lying between the germline termini. As encoded in the germline V gene, CDR1 is MNHEY while CDR2 is SVGEGT. None of the patients had been given any treatment before thyroid surgery. Patient clinical samples collected from about 2012 to 2019 were retrospectively analysed using T-cell receptor beta sequencing. This sample is part of a study of metastatic and nonmetastatic thyroid tumors (dated by TCRdb to the early 2020s). About the full investigation: The researchers compared repertoires between peripheral blood samples and tumor or nodule tissue samples from patients with malignant or benign thyroid disease.

Library construction relied on PCR. TCRdb records Illumina HiSeq 4000 as the sequencer. High-throughput sequencing was used to profile the CDR3 region of the TCR beta-chain in every patient. Concerning the study's data processing: Drawing on CDR3 differences between clinicopathological groups, the researchers built a classifier meant to tell apart patients with distant-metastatic papillary thyroid cancer. The Shannon index was used to assess repertoire diversity, and the Morisita-Horn index was used to assess tumor-blood repertoire similarity. TCRdb reprocessing: public reads trimmed at Q25 with fastp, clones called with MiXCR, in-frame beta chains kept. The V and J calls shown here were made by TCRdb, not taken from the authors' results. This sample lists 15,000 to 20,000 clones; roughly a quarter were detected once. The top ten clones comprise roughly a sixth of the sample. Summary of the overall study and its limitations: TCR beta diversity was reported as significantly higher in malignant tumors than in benign nodules, in both blood and tumor samples.

Sequencing was performed on tumor tissue. The rearrangement joined TRBV6-2 or TRBV6-3 to TRBJ2-1; possibly the D gene is TRBD2, per 5 matching bases. This sequence was found in a female donor with papillary thyroid cancer or a benign thyroid nodule (not recorded which). Some clones in this sample may be carry-over from other donors' samples. The nucleotides read TGTGCCAGCATCCGCGGACTGATCCTTTACAATGAGCAGTTCTTC. This codes for CASIRGLILYNEQFF.